The 12 T cell receptor beta chains listed next were all sequenced from one sample in a study of blood T cell repertoires in COVID-19. Sequencing was performed with immunoSEQ multiplex PCR; in TCRdb, only in-frame clones are kept and a portion is missing. The sample consists of approximately 240,000 clones, more than 70% of them appearing once. The sample taken for sequencing was peripheral blood. The origin of the receptors is a woman aged 40 to 50 who had recovered from COVID-19.

The V gene is TRBV9, the J gene TRBJ2-1; 13 bases map to TRBD2. Germline V gene sequence: CDR1 SGDLS, CDR2 YYNGEE. Trimming removed 3 bases from V and 7 bases from J; junction bases left unmatched: 10. CDR3 size: 17 residues. This chain's CDR3 is CASSENSGLAGVNEQFF. The CDR3 coding sequence is TGTGCCAGCAGCGAAAACTCAGGACTAGCGGGAGTGAATGAGCAGTTCTTC. Full variable domain (outside the CDR3, taken from reference TRBV9 and TRBJ2-1): DSGVTQTPKHLITATGQRVTLRCSPRSGDLSVYWYQQSLDQGLQFLIQYYNGEERAKGNILERFSAQQFPDLHSELNLSSLELGDSALYFCASSENSGLAGVNEQFFGPGTRLTVL.

The CDR3 region has the DNA TGCGCCAGCAGCTTGGGACAGACGAACACTGAAGCTTTCTTT. It encodes CASSLGQTNTEAFF. V is TRBV5-1 and J is TRBJ1-1; D is possibly TRBD1 (5 bases). Trimming removed 0 bases from V and 1 base from J, with 7 bases in between. The CDR3 is 14 amino acids. Germline lookup yields CDR1 SGHRS and CDR2 YFSETQ.

This chain connects TRBV25-1 to TRBJ2-7; 10 nucleotides match TRBD1. CDR1 MGHDK and CDR2 SYGVNS come from the germline V gene. Losses at the gene ends were 2 bases for V and 3 bases for J; bases not matched to a gene: 4. This CDR3 has 15 amino acids. CDR3 DNA: TGTGCCAGCAGTGAACTGGGACAGGGGTACTACGAGCAGTACTTC. Its protein product is CASSELGQGYYEQYF.

This clone turned up a few times. The chain combines TRBV19 with TRBJ1-5; possibly TRBD1 for D (5 bases). The V end was cut by 7 bases, the J end by 6 bases, with 16 bases between. CDR1 is LNHDA and CDR2 is SQIVND in the germline V gene (reference sequence). The CDR3 is made up of 14 amino acids. DNA for the CDR3: TGTGCCAGTAAAGGGGAGGGCGAGGTTCAGCCCCAGCATTTT. Amino acid sequence: CASKGEGEVQPQHF.

The chain carries TRBV14 and TRBJ2-7; TRBD2 agrees at 11 bases. This CDR3 contains 15 residues. Germline-derived CDR1 and CDR2 are SGHDN and FVKESK. The J segment lost 0 bases and the V segment lost 6 bases, leaving 4 bases of the junction unmatched. CDR3 amino acids: CASSLAGGPSYEQYF. The CDR3 DNA is TGTGCCAGCAGTCTAGCGGGGGGTCCCTCCTACGAGCAGTACTTC. Variable domain in full (rest from reference TRBV14 and TRBJ2-7): EAGVTQFPSHSVIEKGQTVTLRCDPISGHDNLYWYRRVMGKEIKFLLHFVKESKQDESGMPNNRFLAERTGGTYSTLKVQPAELEDSGVYFCASSLAGGPSYEQYFGPGTRLTVT.

The chain employs TRBV7-2 and TRBJ1-6; tentative D call: TRBD1 (6 bases). Trimming removed 3 bases at V and 3 bases at J, with 6 bases between. CDR1 and CDR2 from the germline V gene are SGHTA and FQGNSA. The CDR3 runs to 14 residues. The CDR3 sequence is CASSLDSYNSPLHF. The CDR3 coding sequence is TGTGCCAGCAGCTTGGACAGCTATAATTCACCCCTCCACTTT.

The genes are TRBV4-3 and TRBJ1-5; the D gene is possibly TRBD1 (5 bases). V was shortened by 1 base and J by 5 bases, with 9 bases between the two germline ends. The CDR3 has 14 residues. The germline V gene has CDR1 LGHNA and CDR2 YSLEER. The CDR3 DNA reads TGCGCCAGCAGCCAAGTTTCAGGGTATCAGCCCCAGCATTTT. Residues: CASSQVSGYQPQHF.

V gene TRBV5-8 combines with J gene TRBJ1-2, with TRBD1 matching 7 bases. CDR1 and CDR2 (germline): SGHTS, YDEGEE. This CDR3 contains 14 residues. V lost 3 bases to trimming and J lost 4 bases; unmatched junction nucleotides: 6. The CDR3: CASSSRTGFYGYTF. As DNA, the CDR3 is TGTGCCAGCAGCTCAAGGACAGGCTTCTATGGCTACACCTTC.

The chain employs TRBV5-4 and TRBJ2-3; D uncertain. This CDR3 has 13 residues. The V and J ends lost 0 bases and 4 bases respectively, with 6 bases between them. Looked up from germline, CDR1 is SGHNT and CDR2 is YYREEE (reference sequence). Here the CDR3 reads CASSLVGPDTQYF. CDR3 coding DNA: TGTGCCAGCAGCTTGGTTGGCCCAGATACGCAGTATTTT.

J is TRBJ1-2 and V is TRBV6-6, with 9 bases aligning to TRBD1. Germline V lookup: CDR1 MNHNY, CDR2 SVGAGI (reference sequence). The ends lost 8 bases at V and 4 bases at J; junction bases unmatched: 5. The CDR3 totals 13 residues. In nucleotides, the CDR3 is TGTGCCAGCTCGACAGGGGGAACCTATGGCTACACCTTC. Translated: CASSTGGTYGYTF.

This clone was observed a single time. The V gene is TRBV4-1, the J gene TRBJ2-7; maybe TRBD1 (5 bases). Trimming took off 3 bases at V and 0 bases at J, with 9 bases between the two ends. The CDR3 contains 14 residues. Germline lookup yields CDR1 MGHRA and CDR2 YSYEKL. CDR3 sequence (DNA): TGCGCCAGCAGCCAGCCGACAGCCTCCTACGAGCAGTACTTC. Protein sequence: CASSQPTASYEQYF.

The chain links TRBV14 to TRBJ2-3; possible D gene TRBD1, 5 bases. Germline CDR1 SGHDN, CDR2 FVKESK. There are 15 residues in the CDR3. Trimming took 0 bases from V and 6 from J, leaving 13 bases between them. CDR3 nucleotides: TGTGCCAGCAGCCAAGATAGGCAGGGCTCCGATACGCAGTATTTT. It codes for CASSQDRQGSDTQYF.